These 32 T cell receptor beta chains share one sample of origin, sequenced in a study of cytomegalovirus exposure and HLA in healthy donors. It was with 60 Vbeta and 13 Jbeta primers that the PCR ran. TCRdb's copy holds only in-frame clones and misses some; the assay was immunoSEQ multiplex PCR. Here the sample spans roughly 110,000 clones, about two thirds being singletons. The specimen was PBMCs. These receptor sequences come from a female donor in good health and CMV-seronegative.

This clone was observed a few times. The CDR3 is CASEGEHTQYF. CDR3 sequence (DNA): TGTGCCAGCGAAGGGGAACATACGCAGTATTTT. The chain has TRBV11-3 and TRBJ2-3; D may be TRBD1 (5 bases). CDR1 is SGHNT and CDR2 is YENEEA in the germline V gene. CDR3 length: 11 residues. V lost 8 bases and J 7 bases, leaving 10 bases between the germline ends. Supplemented by reference TRBV11-3 and TRBJ2-3, the full variable domain reads EAGVVQSPRYKIIEKKQPVAFWCNPISGHNTLYWYLQNLGQGPELLIRYENEEAVDDSQLPKDRFSAERLKGVDSTLKIQPAELGDSAVYLCASEGEHTQYFGPGTRLTVL.

This sequence joins TRBV9 and TRBJ2-7; 9 nucleotides agree with TRBD1. The CDR3 has 16 amino acids. Germline V gene sequence: CDR1 SGDLS, CDR2 YYNGEE. J was trimmed by 5 bases and V by 3 bases; bases with no gene match: 12. In DNA, the CDR3 is TGTGCCAGCAGCGGGGGACCCGGGACAGGGTTCCACGAGCAGTACTTC. Translation gives CASSGGPGTGFHEQYF.

The chain employs TRBV7-6 and TRBJ1-3, with D uncertain. The CDR3 contains 16 residues. Germline loops: CDR1 SGHVS, CDR2 FNYEAQ. V shed 2 bases and J shed 0 bases, with 11 bases lying between them. Written as DNA, the CDR3 is TGTGCCAGCAGCTTAAGGAGGCCCGGCTCTGGAAACACCATATATTTT. Its translation: CASSLRRPGSGNTIYF.

This rearrangement joins TRBV5-1 to TRBJ2-4, with 10 bases aligning to TRBD2. Per germline, CDR1 SGHRS and CDR2 YFSETQ. CDR3 length: 15 residues. The V gene end was trimmed by 2 bases and the J gene end by 7 bases; junction bases not matched to a gene: 6. Written as DNA, the CDR3 is TGCGCCAGCAGCTTCCTAGCGGGAGAGAGTAACATTCAGTACTTC. Translating it yields CASSFLAGESNIQYF.

In its sample, this clone was seen a few times. The chain employs TRBV6-6 and TRBJ1-2; D not certain. The CDR3 covers 13 residues. Germline CDR1 is MNHNY and CDR2 is SVGAGI (reference sequence). V lost 6 bases and J lost 4, with 12 bases in between. The CDR3 DNA follows: TGTGCCAGCAGCCCCCCAGGTTCCTATGGCTACACCTTC. Residues: CASSPPGSYGYTF.

This chain connects TRBV29-1 to TRBJ2-1, with 7 positions matching TRBD2. CDR3 size: 15 residues. CDR1 is SQVTM and CDR2 is ANQGSEA in the germline V gene. Losses at the gene ends were 4 bases for V and 3 bases for J; bases not matched to a gene: 9. The CDR3 bases are TGCAGCGTTGGGGGCGGGAGTGCAGGCTACAATGAGCAGTTCTTC. Amino acid sequence: CSVGGGSAGYNEQFF.

CDR3 protein: CSVGRDMDHEQYF. The CDR3 DNA reads TGCAGCGTGGGGAGGGACATGGACCACGAGCAGTACTTC. The chain couples TRBV29-1 to TRBJ2-7, with D possibly TRBD2 on 7 matching bases. The CDR3 loop spans 13 amino acids. Germline loops: CDR1 SQVTM, CDR2 ANQGSEA. The germline V and J ends were trimmed by 6 bases and 5 bases, with 17 bases remaining between them.

This chain uses TRBV6-5 with TRBJ2-5; 9 nucleotides agree with TRBD2. Germline CDR1 is MNHEY and CDR2 is SVGAGI. J gave up 6 bases and V 2 bases, and 7 bases lay outside the gene matches. The CDR3 runs to 15 residues. In DNA, the CDR3 is TGTGCCAGCAGTTACGGAGATAGCGGGGGAAAGACCCAGTACTTC. Encoded protein: CASSYGDSGGKTQYF.

V gene TRBV18 combines with J gene TRBJ1-1; TRBD1 matches at 8 bases. The CDR3 consists of 14 residues. Germline V CDR1 and CDR2: KGHSH, LQKENI. The V and J ends lost 3 bases and 6 bases, in that order; junction bases with no gene match: 6. CDR3 nucleotide sequence: TGTGCCAGCTCACCTAGGGCAGGGGGCCCTGAAGCTTTCTTT. Protein sequence: CASSPRAGGPEAFF.

V is TRBV2 and J is TRBJ2-7, with a possible D match to TRBD1 (5 bases). Germline-derived CDR1 and CDR2 are SNHLY and FYNNEI. The CDR3 is made up of 16 amino acids. Trimming took 4 bases from V and 0 from J, leaving 16 bases between them. CDR3 sequence: CASSVLRQSSSYEQYF. CDR3 sequence (DNA): TGTGCCAGCAGTGTTCTCAGACAGTCTAGCTCCTACGAGCAGTACTTC.

The V and J genes are TRBV7-2 and TRBJ1-2, with D hard to call. The CDR3 is 14 amino acids. Germline CDR1 is SGHTA and CDR2 is FQGNSA. With 2 bases removed from V and 4 bases from J, the gap between germline ends came to 11 bases. CDR3 sequence (DNA): TGTGCCAGCAGCTTAAGCGGGGAGGGCTATGGCTACACCTTC. It yields the protein CASSLSGEGYGYTF. The variable domain in full, completed from reference TRBV7-2 and TRBJ1-2, reads GAGVSQSPSNKVTEKGKDVELRCDPISGHTALYWYRQSLGQGLEFLIYFQGNSAPDKSGLPSDRFSAERTGGSVSTLTIQRTQQEDSAVYLCASSLSGEGYGYTFGSGTRLTVV.

V is TRBV29-1 and J is TRBJ2-7, with D perhaps TRBD2 (6 bases). The CDR3 runs 14 residues. Trimming shortened V by 0 bases and J by 3 bases, and 12 bases separated the two germline ends. Germline V lookup: CDR1 SQVTM, CDR2 ANQGSEA. CDR3 DNA: TGCAGCGTTGAAGAGGGGCGGGGCCGCTACGAGCAGTACTTC. The encoded protein is CSVEEGRGRYEQYF.

The V call is TRBV10-3, the J call TRBJ2-1, with D maybe TRBD2 (5 bases). Germline assignment: CDR1 ENHRY and CDR2 SYGVKD. Trimming stripped 3 bases from V and 5 bases from J, with 8 bases between. CDR3 length equals 13 residues. The CDR3 here is CAISELGDNEQFF. CDR3 nucleotide sequence: TGTGCCATCAGTGAACTGGGAGACAATGAGCAGTTCTTC.

This clone was detected once. CDR3 sequence (DNA): TGTGCCAGCAGCAGAACCGGGACTAGCGGGACGAGGCAAGAGACCCAGTACTTC. Its protein product is CASSRTGTSGTRQETQYF. V and J are TRBV27 and TRBJ2-5; 13 positions match TRBD2. Germline assignment: CDR1 MNHEY and CDR2 SMNVEV (reference sequence). Losses at the gene ends were 6 bases for V and 2 bases for J; bases not matched to a gene: 12. The CDR3 is 18 residues long.

This chain joins TRBV5-8 and TRBJ1-3; TRBD1 matches at 9 bases. The CDR3 sequence is 17 residues long. The V gene end was trimmed by 6 bases and the J gene end by 6 bases; junction bases not matched to a gene: 16. Germline V lookup: CDR1 SGHTS, CDR2 YDEGEE. The CDR3 sequence is CASNLEGSTGGINTIYF. The CDR3 DNA reads as TGTGCCAGCAACCTCGAGGGGAGTACAGGGGGCATAAACACCATATATTTT.

This clone came up a few times. The gene calls are TRBV11-2 and TRBJ2-7; D may be TRBD2 (5 bases). This CDR3 has 14 residues. Germline V gene data show CDR1 as SGHAT and CDR2 as FQNNGV. V dropped 1 base and J dropped 7 bases, with 14 bases sitting between them. The CDR3 region is CASSLAVALKEQYF. CDR3 DNA: TGTGCCAGCAGCTTAGCGGTAGCGTTAAAAGAGCAGTACTTC.

The rearrangement links TRBV30 to TRBJ2-6; unclear D gene. The CDR3 sequence is 15 residues long. The germline CDR1 and CDR2 sequences are GTSNPN and SVGIG (reference sequence). The V gene lost 1 base and the J gene lost 0 bases, with 7 bases spanning the gap. CDR3 sequence: CAWSDESSGANVLTF. As DNA, the CDR3 is TGTGCCTGGAGTGATGAGAGCTCTGGGGCCAACGTCCTGACTTTC.

The V gene is TRBV18, the J gene TRBJ1-5, with 10 bases lining up with TRBD1. The CDR3 totals 16 residues. V was pared by 5 bases and J by 3 bases, with 7 bases of the junction left unmatched. Germline V CDR1 and CDR2: KGHSH, LQKENI. Here the CDR3 DNA reads TGTGCCAGCTCAACGGGGACAGGGGCCAACAATCAGCCCCAGCATTTT. Residues: CASSTGTGANNQPQHF.

The genes are TRBV2 and TRBJ2-1, with 7 bases matching TRBD2. Germline V gives CDR1 SNHLY, CDR2 FYNNEI. This CDR3 region has 17 residues. J gave up 1 base and V 6 bases, and 12 bases lay outside the gene matches. The CDR3 is CASRETSPVSSYNEQFF. The CDR3 DNA is TGTGCCAGCAGAGAGACTAGCCCCGTAAGTTCCTACAATGAGCAGTTCTTC.

The rearrangement joins TRBV19 to TRBJ1-1, with D perhaps matching TRBD1 (5 bases). V dropped 4 bases and J dropped 0 bases, with 12 bases sitting between them. CDR3 size: 15 residues. The germline gives CDR1 LNHDA, CDR2 SQIVND (reference sequence). CDR3 nucleotides: TGTGCCAGTAGTACCGACTGGGACTTGAACACTGAAGCTTTCTTT. This codes for CASSTDWDLNTEAFF.

The rearrangement uses TRBV7-3 and TRBJ1-5; possibly TRBD1 for D (5 bases). Deletions cut 5 bases from V and 5 bases from J, with 10 bases between. Per germline, CDR1 SGHTA and CDR2 FQGTGA. This CDR3 is built from 13 residues. CDR3 DNA: TGTGCCAGCAGCCCGGGAGGGGATCAGCCCCAGCATTTT. It specifies CASSPGGDQPQHF.

The rearrangement links TRBV10-1 to TRBJ2-7; TRBD1 aligns across 11 bases. CDR1 is WNHNN, CDR2 SYGVQD, per germline (reference sequence). The CDR3 totals 16 residues. Germline trimming cut 0 bases from V and 2 bases from J; bases unmatched to any gene: 3. The CDR3 here is CASSESWGQGAYEQYF. The CDR3 region has the DNA TGCGCCAGCAGTGAGTCTTGGGGACAGGGGGCCTACGAGCAGTACTTC.

With regard to this clone: The limits of the CDR3 on the DNA are not certain, so only TCRdb's listed CDR3 is given. V and J are TRBV28 and TRBJ2-7; TRBD2, the table's D call, was not compared with the DNA. The germline V gene has CDR1 MDHEN and CDR2 SYDVKM. The CDR3 spans 14 residues, counting both ends. The CDR3 is CASSFLAGGYEQYF.

This clone was found a few times. The chain couples TRBV30 to TRBJ2-3, with 7 bases identical to TRBD1. The CDR3 totals 16 residues. V was pared by 0 bases and J by 0 bases, with 6 bases of the junction left unmatched. Germline CDR1 GTSNPN, CDR2 SVGIG (reference sequence). CDR3 residues: CAWSVFWTGSTDTQYF. CDR3 DNA: TGTGCCTGGAGTGTATTTTGGACAGGTAGCACAGATACGCAGTATTTT.

The chain uses TRBV9 and TRBJ2-5; D perhaps matches TRBD1 (6 bases). V gave up 4 bases and J gave up 2 bases, with 12 bases separating them. The CDR3 covers 14 residues. Per the germline V gene, CDR1 is SGDLS and CDR2 is YYNGEE. CDR3 bases: TGTGCCAGCAGCCCGCACCAGGGGCAAGAGACCCAGTACTTC. This encodes CASSPHQGQETQYF.

The chain is built from TRBV2 and TRBJ2-1; unclear D gene. V was trimmed by 3 bases and J by 0 bases, leaving 9 bases between them. From germline, CDR1 is SNHLY and CDR2 FYNNEI. The CDR3 extends over 15 amino acids. The CDR3 region has the DNA TGTGCCAGCAGTGACGTGAAGAGCTCCTACAATGAGCAGTTCTTC. It specifies CASSDVKSSYNEQFF.

V is TRBV7-3 and J is TRBJ1-1, with D possibly being TRBD1 (5 bases). The CDR3 loop spans 13 amino acids. Looked up from germline, CDR1 is SGHTA and CDR2 is FQGTGA. The V end was cut by 4 bases, the J end by 1 base, with 7 bases between. The CDR3 loop is CASSYQGNTEAFF. In DNA form, the CDR3 reads TGTGCCAGCAGCTATCAGGGGAACACTGAAGCTTTCTTT. Looking up the rest from reference TRBV7-3 and TRBJ1-1 gives the full variable domain: GAGVSQTPSNKVTEKGKYVELRCDPISGHTALYWYRQSLGQGPEFLIYFQGTGAADDSGLPNDRFFAVRPEGSVSTLKIQRTERGDSAVYLCASSYQGNTEAFFGQGTRLTVV.

This clone is a singleton in its sample. V usage is TRBV11-3 and J usage is TRBJ2-2; a weak D match, TRBD2 (5 bases). Trimming left V 5 bases short and J 6 bases short, with 13 bases between. This CDR3 region has 14 residues. Germline V gene sequence: CDR1 SGHNT, CDR2 YENEEA. CDR3 in amino acids: CASSRGPRSGELFF. The DNA for the CDR3 is TGTGCCAGCAGCCGAGGGCCAAGGTCCGGGGAGCTGTTTTTT.

V is TRBV28 and J is TRBJ1-1; possibly TRBD1 for D (5 bases). Germline V lookup: CDR1 MDHEN, CDR2 SYDVKM. This CDR3 is built from 17 residues. Trimming took off 8 bases at V and 1 base at J, with 23 bases between the two ends. The CDR3 coding sequence is TGTGCCAGCCGCACTACCGATTGGGGCTCCCAGAACACTGAAGCTTTCTTT. Protein product: CASRTTDWGSQNTEAFF.

This clone was seen ten or more times. The chain uses TRBV30 and TRBJ2-5; D gene ambiguous. CDR3 length: 13 residues. Per the germline V gene, CDR1 is GTSNPN and CDR2 is SVGIG (reference sequence). V gave up 7 bases and J gave up 7 bases, with 19 bases separating them. CDR3 amino acids: CASTRQPGWTQYF. CDR3 in DNA: TGTGCCTCCACACGGCAGCCGGGTTGGACCCAGTACTTC.

J is TRBJ1-3 and V is TRBV10-2, with D possibly TRBD1 on 6 matching bases. From germline, CDR1 is WSHSY and CDR2 SAAADI. V was pared by 4 bases and J by 0 bases, with 10 bases between. This CDR3 comprises 15 residues. CDR3 loop: CASSVQGYSGNTIYF. CDR3 DNA sequence: TGCGCCAGCAGTGTCCAGGGGTACTCTGGAAACACCATATATTTT.

This rearrangement joins TRBV16 to TRBJ2-7; maybe TRBD1 (6 bases). Germline V gene lookup returns CDR1 KGHSY and CDR2 FQNENV. Deletions cut 5 bases from V and 3 bases from J, with 11 bases between. This CDR3 contains 13 residues. CDR3: CASSWGPNYEQYF. The CDR3 nucleotides are TGTGCCAGCAGCTGGGGGCCTAACTACGAGCAGTACTTC.